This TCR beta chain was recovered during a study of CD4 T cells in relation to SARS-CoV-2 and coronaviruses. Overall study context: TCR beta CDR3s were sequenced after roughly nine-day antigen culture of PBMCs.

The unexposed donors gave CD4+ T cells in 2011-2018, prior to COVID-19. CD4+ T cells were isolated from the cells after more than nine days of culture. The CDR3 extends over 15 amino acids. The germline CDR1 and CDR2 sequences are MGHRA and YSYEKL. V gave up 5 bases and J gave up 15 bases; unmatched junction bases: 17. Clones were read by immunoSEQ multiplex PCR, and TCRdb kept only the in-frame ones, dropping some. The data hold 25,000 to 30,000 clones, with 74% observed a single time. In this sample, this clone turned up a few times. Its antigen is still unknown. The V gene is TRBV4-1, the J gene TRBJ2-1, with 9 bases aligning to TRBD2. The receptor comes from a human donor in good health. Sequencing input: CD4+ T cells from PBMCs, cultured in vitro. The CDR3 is CASSSPGGGAPLPFF. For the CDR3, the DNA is TGCGCCAGCAGCAGTCCTGGCGGGGGGGCCCCTTTGCCGTTCTTC.